Listed here are 22 T cell receptor beta chains from one sample, sequenced in a study of early T cells in non-severe SARS-CoV-2 infection listed by TCRdb under 2021. Libraries came from 5' RACE. Reads for this sample came from a NextSeq 500. Through fastp at Q25 and MiXCR, TCRdb rebuilt clones from the public reads, retaining in-frame beta chains. Records with the same CDR3 protein are collapsed into one entry carrying the most frequent genes and DNA. This sample gives fewer than 30,000 distinct CDR3 sequences in total; approximately 4.4% of them show up just once. The top ten hold roughly 4.2% of the sample. Sequenced: whole blood. The receptors originated from an adult who was a healthcare worker with PCR-confirmed SARS-CoV-2 infection or an uninfected control (not recorded which).

This clonotype was detected only a few times. The V and J genes are TRBV10-3 and TRBJ2-3; D not certain. Germline V CDR1 and CDR2: ENHRY, SYGVKD. This CDR3 has 15 residues. With 3 bases removed from V and 6 bases from J, the gap between germline ends came to 16 bases. This CDR3 is CAISDSRMRVDTQYF. The CDR3 region has the DNA TGTGCCATCAGTGACTCCCGAATGCGTGTGGATACGCAGTATTTT.

Many counts were recorded for this clonotype. The chain couples TRBV29-1 to TRBJ2-2, with 9 bases that match TRBD1. Looked up from germline, CDR1 is SQVTM and CDR2 is ANQGSEA. V dropped 5 bases and J dropped 2; count of bases not matched to a gene: 9. This CDR3 comprises 16 residues. CDR3 sequence reads: CSVRFPGQGNTGELFF. CDR3 sequence (DNA): TGCAGCGTTAGGTTTCCGGGACAGGGCAACACCGGGGAGCTGTTTTTT.

This clonotype has ten or more counts. The chain employs TRBV11-3 and TRBJ2-1; D is perhaps TRBD2 (6 bases). Germline lookup yields CDR1 SGHNT and CDR2 YENEEA. The CDR3 totals 13 residues. V lost 2 bases and J lost 12, with 14 bases in between. CDR3 sequence (DNA): TGTGCCAGCAGCTTATCAGGGACTCAGGGGCAGTTCTTC. Translation gives CASSLSGTQGQFF.

This clonotype was counted between two and nine times. CDR3 coding DNA: TGCGCCAGCAGCTTGTTTGGGCAAACGAACACCGGGGAGCTGTTTTTT. Protein: CASSLFGQTNTGELFF. V usage is TRBV5-1 and J usage is TRBJ2-2; unclear D gene. CDR1 SGHRS and CDR2 YFSETQ come from the germline V gene. The V end was cut by 1 base, the J end by 0 bases, with 10 bases between. This CDR3 spans 16 amino acids.

This clonotype was recorded many times. The chain employs TRBV15 and TRBJ2-1; 11 bases map to TRBD2. CDR3 length: 14 amino acids. Germline V CDR1 and CDR2: LNHNV, YYDKDF (reference sequence). V lost 3 bases, J lost 7 bases, and 2 bases stayed unmatched. This CDR3 is CATSRGLADNEQFF. The CDR3 region has the DNA TGTGCCACCAGCAGGGGACTAGCGGATAATGAGCAGTTCTTC.

The CDR3 sequence: CASSPPEGVYGYTF. The CDR3 DNA is TGTGCCAGCTCACCACCCGAGGGCGTCTATGGCTACACCTTC. The genes are TRBV18 and TRBJ1-2, with unresolved D. This CDR3 is built from 14 residues. Germline assignment: CDR1 KGHSH and CDR2 LQKENI. With 0 bases removed from V and 4 bases from J, the gap between germline ends came to 9 bases.

At least ten counts were recorded for this clonotype. The chain employs TRBV3-1 and TRBJ1-6; no clear D. The V gene lost 0 bases and the J gene lost 8 bases, with 17 bases spanning the gap. Per germline, CDR1 LGHDT and CDR2 YNNKEL (reference sequence). The CDR3 consists of 17 residues. In DNA, the CDR3 is TGTGCCAGCAGCCAAGAAGGAGAGGATCCGACCTATTCACCCCTCCACTTT. Translated: CASSQEGEDPTYSPLHF.

V is TRBV29-1 and J is TRBJ2-5, with D unresolved. The CDR3 spans 11 residues. Germline loops: CDR1 SQVTM, CDR2 ANQGSEA. The V and J ends lost 4 bases and 5 bases respectively, with 8 bases between them. CDR3 in amino acids: CSVVGSETQYF. For the CDR3, the DNA is TGCAGCGTTGTAGGGTCGGAGACCCAGTACTTC.

V is TRBV6-6 and J is TRBJ2-5; no clear D gene. The CDR3 length is 14 residues. The V gene lost 6 bases and the J gene lost 1 base, with 12 bases spanning the gap. Germline CDR1 reads MNHNY; CDR2 reads SVGAGI (reference sequence). The CDR3 reads CASRRTHFQETQYF. The CDR3 bases are TGTGCCAGCAGGCGGACCCACTTCCAAGAGACCCAGTACTTC.

This clonotype is a singleton in its sample. The junction shows a germline mismatch at one end, possibly a read error. The J gene is TRBJ2-7, the V gene TRBV11-2; the D call may be TRBD1 or TRBD2 (5 bases each). CDR1 and CDR2 from the germline V gene are SGHAT and FQNNGV. This CDR3 is built from 14 residues. The CDR3 region is CTSSSLRDGYEQYF. The CDR3 DNA reads as TGTACCAGCAGCTCCCTACGGGACGGCTACGAGCAGTACTTC. Full variable domain (remainder filled in from reference TRBV11-2 and TRBJ2-7): EAGVAQSPRYKIIEKRQSVAFWCNPISGHATLYWYQQILGQGPKLLIQFQNNGVVDDSQLPKDRFSAERLKGVDSTLKIQPAKLEDSAVYLCTSSSLRDGYEQYFGPGTRLTVT.

This clonotype was found many times. The V gene is TRBV10-2, the J gene TRBJ1-2, with D uncertain. CDR1 WSHSY and CDR2 SAAADI come from the germline V gene. V was pared by 2 bases and J by 6 bases, with 4 bases between. The CDR3 runs 11 residues. The CDR3 nucleotides read TGCGCCAGCAGTGAGGGGGATGGCTACACCTTC. Its protein product is CASSEGDGYTF.

This clonotype appeared a few times. The V and J genes are TRBV4-1 and TRBJ2-2; 13 bases match TRBD2. Germline assignment: CDR1 MGHRA and CDR2 YSYEKL. Trimming took 1 base from V and 2 from J; bases not matched to a gene: 13. The CDR3 has 21 residues. The CDR3 nucleotides read TGCGCCAGCAGCCAAGCCCCCCGGACTAGCGGGGGACTTTCCAACACCGGGGAGCTGTTTTTT. This translates into CASSQAPRTSGGLSNTGELFF.

This clonotype was recorded many times. The chain joins TRBV12-3 or TRBV12-4 to TRBJ2-3; D is tentatively TRBD1 or TRBD2 (5 bases each). V was cut by 1 base and J by 7 bases, with 12 bases left in between. CDR3 length: 14 amino acids. Here the CDR3 DNA reads TGTGCCAGCAGTTTAGGAGGGGCGGTAAATACGCAGTATTTT. It is translated as CASSLGGAVNTQYF.

This clonotype was seen ten or more times. The rearrangement links TRBV15 to TRBJ2-7; 8 positions match TRBD2. Germline V gene lookup returns CDR1 LNHNV and CDR2 YYDKDF (reference sequence). After removal of 3 bases from V and 7 bases from J, the junction contained 11 bases not matched to a gene. The CDR3 has 15 amino acids. The CDR3 spells CATSRDLAGKLEQYF. The CDR3 nucleotides read TGTGCCACCAGCAGGGATTTAGCGGGAAAACTTGAGCAGTACTTC.

This clonotype was recorded at least ten times. The chain links TRBV11-2 to TRBJ1-1; D uncertain. V shed 5 bases and J shed 3 bases, with 10 bases lying between them. The length of the CDR3 is 13 residues. Germline V gene lookup returns CDR1 SGHAT and CDR2 FQNNGV. CDR3 loop: CASSLVSYTEAFF. The CDR3 DNA reads as TGTGCCAGCAGCCTAGTTTCCTACACTGAAGCTTTCTTT. Combining the CDR3 with reference TRBV11-2 and TRBJ1-1 gives the whole variable domain EAGVAQSPRYKIIEKRQSVAFWCNPISGHATLYWYQQILGQGPKLLIQFQNNGVVDDSQLPKDRFSAERLKGVDSTLKIQPAKLEDSAVYLCASSLVSYTEAFFGQGTRLTVV.

This clonotype was observed at least ten times. The chain employs TRBV27 and TRBJ2-7, with 8 bases aligning to TRBD1. V lost 0 bases to trimming and J lost 2 bases; unmatched junction nucleotides: 9. CDR1 is MNHEY, CDR2 SMNVEV, per germline (reference sequence). CDR3 length: 17 amino acids. As DNA, the CDR3 is TGTGCCAGCAGTTTATCGGGGACAGGCACAACTCCCTACGAGCAGTACTTC. The encoded protein is CASSLSGTGTTPYEQYF.

This clonotype was counted ten times or more. The chain couples TRBV3-1 to TRBJ2-3; 11 nucleotides match TRBD2. V was clipped by 1 base and J by 11 bases; unmatched bases: 8. CDR3 length equals 15 residues. Germline lookup yields CDR1 LGHDT and CDR2 YNNKEL (reference sequence). The CDR3, as DNA: TGTGCCAGCAGCCAAGGACTAGCGGGGCGACTAGGGCAGTATTTT. Its translation: CASSQGLAGRLGQYF.

This clonotype was recorded many times. The gene calls are TRBV14 and TRBJ2-2; D remains unclear. The V gene's germline CDR1 is SGHDN and CDR2 FVKESK. This CDR3 has 14 residues. Trimming pared 1 base from V and 4 bases from J, leaving 7 bases between. The CDR3 is CASSQVLSTGELFF. In DNA form, the CDR3 reads TGTGCCAGCAGCCAAGTTTTGAGCACCGGGGAGCTGTTTTTT.

This clonotype was seen many times. The chain uses TRBV6-4 and TRBJ2-3; perhaps TRBD2 as D (5 bases). The V gene's germline CDR1 is MRHNA and CDR2 SNTAGT. V shed 0 bases and J shed 4 bases, with 5 bases lying between them. This CDR3 has 13 residues. The CDR3 loop is CASSDSSADTQYF. The CDR3 region has the DNA TGTGCCAGCAGTGACTCTAGCGCAGATACGCAGTATTTT.

This clonotype is judged medium-sized. The chain carries TRBV20-1 and TRBJ2-5; D possibly corresponds to TRBD1 (6 bases). The CDR3 length is 12 residues. Germline V gene sequence: CDR1 DFQATT, CDR2 SNEGSKA (reference sequence). V was pared by 6 bases and J by 5 bases, with 13 bases between. CDR3 sequence: CSATTGRETQYF. CDR3 DNA sequence: TGCAGTGCCACGACAGGTCGGGAGACCCAGTACTTC.

This clonotype appeared a few times. The V call is TRBV4-1, the J call TRBJ2-3; 10 bases line up with TRBD1. Trimming took 4 bases from V and 2 from J; bases not matched to a gene: 9. The germline gives CDR1 MGHRA, CDR2 YSYEKL. CDR3 length equals 17 residues. The chain's CDR3 is CASSLNTGQGTTDTQYF. CDR3 nucleotide sequence: TGCGCCAGCAGCCTGAACACGGGACAGGGGACCACAGATACGCAGTATTTT.

Concerning this clonotype: One end of the junction varies from germline; a read error may be responsible. The V and J genes are TRBV6-6 and TRBJ2-6, with D possibly called TRBD1 or TRBD2 (5 bases each). Germline V gene sequence: CDR1 MNHNY, CDR2 SVGAGI (reference sequence). CDR3 length: 18 amino acids. This chain's CDR3 is CASSYSKGSSNGANVLTF. In DNA form, the CDR3 reads TGTGCCAGCAGTTACTCGAAGGGGAGTAGTAATGGGGCCAACGTCCTGACCTTC.